This passage covers 18 T cell receptor beta chains from one sample sequenced in a study of T cell repertoires in cytomegalovirus infection (dated by TCRdb to about 2019). Sequencing was carried out with an Illumina HiSeq 1500. TCRdb trimmed the raw reads at Q25, called clones with MiXCR and kept productive beta chains. Records with the same CDR3 protein are collapsed into one entry carrying the most frequent genes and DNA. This sample gives some 300,000 distinct CDR3 sequences in total; approximately 8.9% of them show up just once. The ten largest clones take up over 2.5% of the sample. The specimen was PBMCs. All receptors come from a human donor in good health (CMV status not recorded). Some clones in this sample may be carry-over from other donors' samples.

This clonotype has ten or more counts. The V call is TRBV27, the J call TRBJ1-1; a weak D match, TRBD1 (5 bases). Trimming removed 4 bases from V and 1 base from J, with 10 bases in between. The CDR3 is 14 amino acids. Germline lookup yields CDR1 MNHEY and CDR2 SMNVEV (reference sequence). CDR3 DNA: TGTGCCAGCAGTTCCGGGGCGAAGAACACTGAAGCTTTCTTT. The encoded protein is CASSSGAKNTEAFF.

The chain carries TRBV5-1 and TRBJ1-5; no clear D. V was shortened by 4 bases and J by 0 bases, with 11 bases between the two germline ends. The CDR3 has 15 amino acids. Germline CDR1 reads SGHRS; CDR2 reads YFSETQ. The CDR3 loop is CASSPVGYSNQPQHF. CDR3 DNA: TGCGCCAGCAGCCCTGTGGGCTATAGCAATCAGCCCCAGCATTTT. Looking up the rest from reference TRBV5-1 and TRBJ1-5 gives the full variable domain: KAGVTQTPRYLIKTRGQQVTLSCSPISGHRSVSWYQQTPGQGLQFLFEYFSETQRNKGNFPGRFSGRQFSNSRSEMNVSTLELGDSALYLCASSPVGYSNQPQHFGDGTRLSIL.

There are many counts of this clonotype. This chain links TRBV7-9 with TRBJ1-4; a weak D match, TRBD1 (6 bases). The CDR3 sequence is 15 residues long. Trimming removed 2 bases at V and 2 bases at J, with 9 bases between. Germline CDR1 is SEHNR and CDR2 is FQNEAQ (reference sequence). The DNA for the CDR3 is TGTGCCAGCAGCTTACCGAGGGGGACTAATGAAAAACTGTTTTTT. Its protein product is CASSLPRGTNEKLFF.

The sample holds many counts of this clonotype. The CDR3 is CASSPGRRIQYF. DNA of the CDR3: TGTGCCAGCAGCCCCGGACGGCGAATTCAGTACTTC. The chain recombines TRBV3-1 with TRBJ2-4; D unclear. The CDR3 is made up of 12 amino acids. Trimming cost V 4 bases and J 10 bases, with 11 bases left between them. Germline CDR1 LGHDT, CDR2 YNNKEL (reference sequence).

The table lists this clonotype with many counts. The CDR3 loop reads CSAVGEPNSPLHF. CDR3 sequence (DNA): TGCAGTGCTGTAGGGGAACCCAATTCACCCCTCCACTTT. V is TRBV20-1 and J is TRBJ1-6; the D gene is possibly TRBD1 (5 bases). The CDR3 spans 13 residues. Deletions cut 5 bases from V and 7 bases from J, with 12 bases between. Per germline, CDR1 DFQATT and CDR2 SNEGSKA (reference sequence).

This clonotype was seen at least ten times. V gene TRBV14 combines with J gene TRBJ2-2, with a tentative D call TRBD2 (5 bases). CDR1 is SGHDN, CDR2 FVKESK, per germline. This CDR3 has 16 residues. Trimming removed 4 bases at V and 2 bases at J, with 14 bases between. The CDR3 protein is CASSPLQSGNTGELFF. The CDR3 region has the DNA TGTGCCAGCAGCCCTCTTCAAAGCGGCAACACCGGGGAGCTGTTTTTT.

This clonotype was recorded at least ten times. The chain links TRBV5-1 to TRBJ2-7, with 9 bases identical to TRBD1. V dropped 3 bases and J dropped 2; count of bases not matched to a gene: 6. CDR1 is SGHRS and CDR2 is YFSETQ in the germline V gene. This CDR3 is 15 amino acids long. This chain's CDR3 is CASSSQGTGTYEQYF. The CDR3 nucleotides are TGCGCCAGCAGCTCACAAGGGACAGGGACCTACGAGCAGTACTTC. Combining the CDR3 with reference TRBV5-1 and TRBJ2-7 gives the whole variable domain KAGVTQTPRYLIKTRGQQVTLSCSPISGHRSVSWYQQTPGQGLQFLFEYFSETQRNKGNFPGRFSGRQFSNSRSEMNVSTLELGDSALYLCASSSQGTGTYEQYFGPGTRLTVT.

The rearrangement links TRBV3-1 to TRBJ1-2; D not resolved. The germline gives CDR1 LGHDT, CDR2 YNNKEL (reference sequence). V was trimmed by 0 bases and J by 4 bases, leaving 12 bases between them. The CDR3 loop spans 15 amino acids. The DNA of the CDR3 is TGTGCCAGCAGCCAAGAACCCGCCGCTAGCTATGGCTACACCTTC. It yields the protein CASSQEPAASYGYTF.

This clonotype appeared a few times. The rearrangement uses TRBV12-3 or TRBV12-4 and TRBJ1-4; D is undetermined. This CDR3 is built from 14 residues. V was pared by 5 bases and J by 4 bases, with 11 bases between. The CDR3 spells CASSRRSGNEKLFF. CDR3 DNA sequence: TGTGCCAGCAGTCGCAGGAGCGGTAATGAAAAACTGTTTTTT.

This clonotype came up once. Being one base from a much bigger clone, this may be a read error. The CDR3 DNA follows: TGTGCCAGCAGCACGGACAGGGAGAGGTATGGCCACACCTTC. Encoded protein: CASSTDRERYGHTF. The chain recombines TRBV5-6 with TRBJ1-2; 8 bases match TRBD1. Germline assignment: CDR1 SGHDT and CDR2 YYEEEE. The CDR3 extends over 14 amino acids.

To note about this clonotype: This may stem from a read error, because a much larger clone lies one nucleotide away. This chain joins TRBV13 and TRBJ1-2; possibly TRBD1 for D (5 bases). There are 13 residues in the CDR3. CDR1 and CDR2 from the germline V gene are PRHDT and FYEKMQ (reference sequence). The CDR3 DNA sequence: TGTGCCGGCAGCTTAAGACAGAACTATGGCTACACCTTC. This translates into CAGSLRQNYGYTF.

This clonotype was detected ten times or more. The genes are TRBV7-2 and TRBJ2-3; D call uncertain. Germline CDR1 reads SGHTA; CDR2 reads FQGNSA. The CDR3 covers 14 residues. The V end lost 1 base, the J end lost 3 bases, and 8 bases lay between the germline ends. CDR3 coding DNA: TGTGCCAGCAGCTTAGAGGGCAGTACAGATACGCAGTATTTT. Translation: CASSLEGSTDTQYF. Variable domain in full (rest from reference TRBV7-2 and TRBJ2-3): GAGVSQSPSNKVTEKGKDVELRCDPISGHTALYWYRQSLGQGLEFLIYFQGNSAPDKSGLPSDRFSAERTGGSVSTLTIQRTQQEDSAVYLCASSLEGSTDTQYFGPGTRLTVL.

This clonotype was detected only a few times. The rearrangement links TRBV15 to TRBJ2-3, with TRBD1 matching 9 bases. The CDR3 extends over 16 amino acids. In germline, CDR1 is LNHNV, CDR2 YYDKDF (reference sequence). J was trimmed by 7 bases and V by 2 bases; bases with no gene match: 10. CDR3 DNA sequence: TGTGCCACCAGCAGAACCGGGACAGGGAGGCAGAATACGCAGTATTTT. Translating it yields CATSRTGTGRQNTQYF.

Many counts were recorded for this clonotype. The chain is built from TRBV28 and TRBJ1-2; 12 bases map to TRBD1. Looked up from germline, CDR1 is MDHEN and CDR2 is SYDVKM. After removal of 2 bases from V and 4 bases from J, the junction contained 14 bases not matched to a gene. The CDR3 runs to 19 residues. The chain's CDR3 is CASSLSSGTGGSHSYGYTF. CDR3 bases: TGTGCCAGCAGTTTAAGTTCGGGGACAGGGGGCTCCCATAGCTATGGCTACACCTTC.

This clonotype has at least ten counts. The rearrangement uses TRBV20-1 and TRBJ2-1, with a possible D match to TRBD2 (5 bases). Germline lookup yields CDR1 DFQATT and CDR2 SNEGSKA (reference sequence). With 6 bases removed from V and 0 bases from J, the gap between germline ends came to 12 bases. This CDR3 contains 14 residues. CDR3 bases: TGCAGTGCCCTGCCCCGGGGCTCCTACAATGAGCAGTTCTTC. The encoded protein is CSALPRGSYNEQFF.

The V call is TRBV5-1, the J call TRBJ2-3; D not resolved. Trimming took 6 bases from V and 5 from J, leaving 10 bases between them. CDR3 length: 12 residues. Germline loops: CDR1 SGHRS, CDR2 YFSETQ. In nucleotides, the CDR3 is TGCGCCAGCAAAAATGGGCTAGATACGCAGTATTTT. It yields the protein CASKNGLDTQYF.

This clonotype was seen only a few times. J is TRBJ2-5 and V is TRBV4-2; possible D gene TRBD2, 7 bases. The CDR3 is 14 amino acids. Trimming shortened V by 4 bases and J by 4 bases, and 13 bases separated the two germline ends. CDR1 is LGHNA and CDR2 is YNFKEQ in the germline V gene. CDR3 region: CASSPAGAGETQYF. The DNA of the CDR3 is TGTGCCAGCAGCCCCGCGGGGGCGGGAGAGACCCAGTACTTC.

This clonotype was seen a handful of times. The chain recombines TRBV2 with TRBJ1-1, with a weak D call TRBD1 (5 bases). The germline V gene encodes CDR1 SNHLY and CDR2 FYNNEI. The CDR3 covers 12 residues. Trimming took off 8 bases at V and 1 base at J, with 8 bases between the two ends. The CDR3: CASGDRNTEAFF. The CDR3 DNA reads as TGTGCCAGCGGAGACAGGAACACTGAAGCTTTCTTT.